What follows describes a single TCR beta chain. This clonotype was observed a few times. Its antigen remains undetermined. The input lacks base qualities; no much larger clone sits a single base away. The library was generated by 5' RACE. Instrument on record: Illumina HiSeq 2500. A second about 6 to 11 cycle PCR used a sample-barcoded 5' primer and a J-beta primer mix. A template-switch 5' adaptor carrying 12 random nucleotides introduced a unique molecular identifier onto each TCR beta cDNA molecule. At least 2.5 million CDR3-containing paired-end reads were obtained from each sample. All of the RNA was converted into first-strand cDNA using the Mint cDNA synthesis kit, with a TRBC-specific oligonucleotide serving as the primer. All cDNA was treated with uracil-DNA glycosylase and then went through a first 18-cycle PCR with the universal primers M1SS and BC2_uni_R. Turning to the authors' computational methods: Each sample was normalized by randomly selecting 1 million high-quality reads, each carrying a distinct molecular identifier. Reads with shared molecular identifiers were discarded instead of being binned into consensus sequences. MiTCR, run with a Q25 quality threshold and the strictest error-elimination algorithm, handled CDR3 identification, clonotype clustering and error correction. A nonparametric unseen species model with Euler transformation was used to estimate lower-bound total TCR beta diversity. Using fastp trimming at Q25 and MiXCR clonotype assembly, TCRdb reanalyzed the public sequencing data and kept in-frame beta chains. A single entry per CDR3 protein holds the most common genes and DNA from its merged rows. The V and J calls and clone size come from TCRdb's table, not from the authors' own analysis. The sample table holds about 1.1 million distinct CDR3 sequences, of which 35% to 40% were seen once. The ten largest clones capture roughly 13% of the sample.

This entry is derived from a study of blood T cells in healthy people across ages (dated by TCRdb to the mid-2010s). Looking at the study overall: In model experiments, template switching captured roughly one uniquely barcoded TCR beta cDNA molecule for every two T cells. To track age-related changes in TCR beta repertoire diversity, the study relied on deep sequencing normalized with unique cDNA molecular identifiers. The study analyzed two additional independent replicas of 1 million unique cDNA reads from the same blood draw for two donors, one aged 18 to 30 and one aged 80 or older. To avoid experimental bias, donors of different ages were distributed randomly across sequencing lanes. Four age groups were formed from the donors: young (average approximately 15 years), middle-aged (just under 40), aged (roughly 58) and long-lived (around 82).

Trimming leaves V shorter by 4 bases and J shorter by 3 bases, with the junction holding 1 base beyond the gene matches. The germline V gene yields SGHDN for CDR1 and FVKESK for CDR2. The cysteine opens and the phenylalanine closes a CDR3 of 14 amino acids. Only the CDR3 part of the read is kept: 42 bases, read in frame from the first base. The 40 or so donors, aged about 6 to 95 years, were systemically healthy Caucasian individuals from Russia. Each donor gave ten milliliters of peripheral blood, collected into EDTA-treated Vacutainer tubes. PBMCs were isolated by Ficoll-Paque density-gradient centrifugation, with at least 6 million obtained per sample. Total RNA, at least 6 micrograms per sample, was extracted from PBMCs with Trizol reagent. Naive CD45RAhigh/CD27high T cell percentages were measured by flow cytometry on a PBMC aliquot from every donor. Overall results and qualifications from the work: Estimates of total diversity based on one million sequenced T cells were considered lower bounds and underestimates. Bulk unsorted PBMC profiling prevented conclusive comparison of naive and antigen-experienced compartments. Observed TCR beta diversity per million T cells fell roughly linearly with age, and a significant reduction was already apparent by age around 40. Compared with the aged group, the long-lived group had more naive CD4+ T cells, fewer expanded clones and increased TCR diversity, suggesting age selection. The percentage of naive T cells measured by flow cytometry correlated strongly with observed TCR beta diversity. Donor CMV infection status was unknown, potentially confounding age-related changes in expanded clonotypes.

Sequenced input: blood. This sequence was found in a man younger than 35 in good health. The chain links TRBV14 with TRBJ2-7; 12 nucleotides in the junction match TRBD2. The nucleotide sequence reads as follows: TGTGCCAGCAGCCGACTAGCGGGGGACTACGAGCAGTACTTC. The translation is CASSRLAGDYEQYF.